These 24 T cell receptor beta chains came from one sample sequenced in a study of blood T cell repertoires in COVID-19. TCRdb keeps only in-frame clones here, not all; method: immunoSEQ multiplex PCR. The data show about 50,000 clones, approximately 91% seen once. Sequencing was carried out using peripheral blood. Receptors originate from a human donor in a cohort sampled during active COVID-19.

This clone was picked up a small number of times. CDR3 sequence (DNA): TGTGCCAGCAGTCCGACAGGGGGACGCAATCAGCCCCAGCATTTT. Translating gives CASSPTGGRNQPQHF. This chain connects TRBV6-6 to TRBJ1-5; 9 positions match TRBD1. The length of the CDR3 is 15 residues. The germline V gene has CDR1 MNHNY and CDR2 SVGAGI (reference sequence). The J segment lost 2 bases and the V segment lost 5 bases, leaving 4 bases of the junction unmatched.

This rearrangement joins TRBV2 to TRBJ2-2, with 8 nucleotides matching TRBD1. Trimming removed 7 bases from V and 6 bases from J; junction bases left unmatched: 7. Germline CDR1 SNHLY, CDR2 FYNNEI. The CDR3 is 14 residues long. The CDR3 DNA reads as TGTGCCAGCAAAGCACAGGGGGTAGCCGGGGAGCTGTTTTTT. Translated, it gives CASKAQGVAGELFF.

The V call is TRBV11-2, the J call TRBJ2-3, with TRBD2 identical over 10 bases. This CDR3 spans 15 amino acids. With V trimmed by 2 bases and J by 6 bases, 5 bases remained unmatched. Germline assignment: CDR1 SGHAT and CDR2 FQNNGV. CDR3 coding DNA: TGTGCCAGCAGCTTACTAGCGGGAGTTGGGGATACGCAGTATTTT. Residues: CASSLLAGVGDTQYF.

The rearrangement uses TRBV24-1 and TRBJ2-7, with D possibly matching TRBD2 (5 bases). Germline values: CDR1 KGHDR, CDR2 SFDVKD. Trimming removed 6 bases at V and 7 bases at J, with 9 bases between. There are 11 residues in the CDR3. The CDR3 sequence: CATSRGGEQYF. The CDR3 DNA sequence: TGTGCCACCAGTCGCGGAGGAGAGCAGTACTTC.

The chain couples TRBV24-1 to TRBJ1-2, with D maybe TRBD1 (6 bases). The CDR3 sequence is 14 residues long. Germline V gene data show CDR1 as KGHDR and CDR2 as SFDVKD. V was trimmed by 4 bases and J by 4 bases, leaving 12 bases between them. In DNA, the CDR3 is TGTGCCACCAGTGACAGGGGTCGCTTCTATGGCTACACCTTC. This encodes CATSDRGRFYGYTF.

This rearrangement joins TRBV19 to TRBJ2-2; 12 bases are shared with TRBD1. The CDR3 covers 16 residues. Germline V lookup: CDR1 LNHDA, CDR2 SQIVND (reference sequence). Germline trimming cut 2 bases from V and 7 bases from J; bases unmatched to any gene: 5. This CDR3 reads CASSIKGQGANGELFF. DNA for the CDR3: TGTGCCAGTAGTATAAAGGGACAGGGGGCAAACGGGGAGCTGTTTTTT.

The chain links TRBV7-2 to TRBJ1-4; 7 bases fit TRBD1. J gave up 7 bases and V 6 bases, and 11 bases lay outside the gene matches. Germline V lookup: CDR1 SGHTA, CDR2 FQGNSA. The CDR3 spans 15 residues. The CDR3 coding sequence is TGTGCCAGCAGTTTTCAGGGGGGCAAGGGTGAAAAACTGTTTTTT. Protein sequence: CASSFQGGKGEKLFF.

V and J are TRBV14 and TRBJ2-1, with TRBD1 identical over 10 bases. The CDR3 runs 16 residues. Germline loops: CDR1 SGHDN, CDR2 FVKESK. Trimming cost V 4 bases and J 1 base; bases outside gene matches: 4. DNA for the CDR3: TGTGCCAGCAGCCGACAGGGGGCGCAATCCTACAATGAGCAGTTCTTC. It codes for CASSRQGAQSYNEQFF.

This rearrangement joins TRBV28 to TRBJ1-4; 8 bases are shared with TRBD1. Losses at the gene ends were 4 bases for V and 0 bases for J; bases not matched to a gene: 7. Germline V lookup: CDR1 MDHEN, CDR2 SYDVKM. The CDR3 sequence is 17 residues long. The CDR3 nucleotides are TGTGCCAGCAGTTCGACAGGGGCGTGGGCAACTAATGAAAAACTGTTTTTT. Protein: CASSSTGAWATNEKLFF.

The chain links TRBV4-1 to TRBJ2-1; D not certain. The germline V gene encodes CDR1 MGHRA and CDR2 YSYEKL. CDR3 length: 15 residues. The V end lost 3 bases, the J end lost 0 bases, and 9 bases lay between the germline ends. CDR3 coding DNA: TGCGCCAGCAGCCAGGCTGGCGGCTCCTACAATGAGCAGTTCTTC. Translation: CASSQAGGSYNEQFF.

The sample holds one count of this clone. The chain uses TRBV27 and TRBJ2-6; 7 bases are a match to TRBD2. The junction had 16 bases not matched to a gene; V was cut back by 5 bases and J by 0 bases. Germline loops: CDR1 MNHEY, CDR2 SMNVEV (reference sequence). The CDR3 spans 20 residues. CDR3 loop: CASSPSLGRQLSSGANVLTF. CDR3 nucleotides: TGTGCCAGCAGTCCCTCCCTCGGGAGGCAGCTAAGCTCTGGGGCCAACGTCCTGACTTTC.

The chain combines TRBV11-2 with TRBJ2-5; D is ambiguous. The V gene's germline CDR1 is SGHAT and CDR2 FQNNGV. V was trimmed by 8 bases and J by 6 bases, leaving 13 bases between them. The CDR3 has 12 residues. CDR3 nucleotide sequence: TGTGCCAGCCGCCCAGATGGGCAGACCCAGTACTTC. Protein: CASRPDGQTQYF.

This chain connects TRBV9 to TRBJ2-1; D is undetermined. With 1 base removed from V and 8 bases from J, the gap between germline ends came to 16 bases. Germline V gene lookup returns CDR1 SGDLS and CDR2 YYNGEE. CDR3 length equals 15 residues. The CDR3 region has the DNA TGTGCCAGCAGCGTAACCCGATCTAATGCTGATGAGCAGTTCTTC. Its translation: CASSVTRSNADEQFF. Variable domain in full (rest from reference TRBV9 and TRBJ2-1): DSGVTQTPKHLITATGQRVTLRCSPRSGDLSVYWYQQSLDQGLQFLIQYYNGEERAKGNILERFSAQQFPDLHSELNLSSLELGDSALYFCASSVTRSNADEQFFGPGTRLTVL.

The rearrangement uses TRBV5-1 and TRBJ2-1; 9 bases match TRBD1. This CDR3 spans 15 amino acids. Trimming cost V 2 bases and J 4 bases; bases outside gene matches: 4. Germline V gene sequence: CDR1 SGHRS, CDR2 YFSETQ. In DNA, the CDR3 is TGCGCCAGCAGCTTACAGGGGGCTCTATACAATGAGCAGTTCTTC. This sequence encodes CASSLQGALYNEQFF.

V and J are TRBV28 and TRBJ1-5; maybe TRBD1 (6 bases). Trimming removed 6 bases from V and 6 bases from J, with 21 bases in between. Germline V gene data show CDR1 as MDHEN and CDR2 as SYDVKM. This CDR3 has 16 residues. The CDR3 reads CASSPGGRGSGQPQHF. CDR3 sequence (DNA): TGTGCCAGCAGCCCAGGAGGGAGGGGGTCGGGTCAGCCCCAGCATTTT. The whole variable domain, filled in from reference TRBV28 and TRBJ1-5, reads DVKVTQSSRYLVKRTGEKVFLECVQDMDHENMFWYRQDPGLGLRLIYFSYDVKMKEKGDIPEGYSVSREKKERFSLILESASTNQTSMYLCASSPGGRGSGQPQHFGDGTRLSIL.

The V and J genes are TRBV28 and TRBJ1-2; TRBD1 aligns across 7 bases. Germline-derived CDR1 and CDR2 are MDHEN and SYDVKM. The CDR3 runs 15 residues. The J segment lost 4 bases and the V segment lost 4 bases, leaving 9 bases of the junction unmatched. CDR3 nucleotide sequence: TGTGCCAGCAGTTCACCGGGACAGAATCTCTATGGCTACACCTTC. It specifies CASSSPGQNLYGYTF.

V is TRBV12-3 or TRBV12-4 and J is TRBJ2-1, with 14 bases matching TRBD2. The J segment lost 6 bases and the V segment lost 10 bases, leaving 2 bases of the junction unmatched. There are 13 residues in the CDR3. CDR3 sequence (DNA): TGTGCCACCGGACTAGCGGGAGGCAATGAGCAGTTCTTC. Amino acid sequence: CATGLAGGNEQFF.

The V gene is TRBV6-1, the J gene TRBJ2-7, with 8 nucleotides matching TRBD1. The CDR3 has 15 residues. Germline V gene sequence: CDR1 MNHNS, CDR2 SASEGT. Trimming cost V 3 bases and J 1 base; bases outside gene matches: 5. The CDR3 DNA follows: TGTGCCAGCAGTGACAGGGGACAGGCTTCCTACGAGCAGTACTTC. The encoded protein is CASSDRGQASYEQYF.

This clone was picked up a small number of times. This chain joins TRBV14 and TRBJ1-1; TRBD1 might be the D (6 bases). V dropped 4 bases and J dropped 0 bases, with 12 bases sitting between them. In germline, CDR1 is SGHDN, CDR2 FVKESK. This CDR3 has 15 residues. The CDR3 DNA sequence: TGTGCCAGCAGCCCACAGGGTAGGATGAACACTGAAGCTTTCTTT. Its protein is CASSPQGRMNTEAFF. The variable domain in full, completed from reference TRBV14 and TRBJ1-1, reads EAGVTQFPSHSVIEKGQTVTLRCDPISGHDNLYWYRRVMGKEIKFLLHFVKESKQDESGMPNNRFLAERTGGTYSTLKVQPAELEDSGVYFCASSPQGRMNTEAFFGQGTRLTVV.

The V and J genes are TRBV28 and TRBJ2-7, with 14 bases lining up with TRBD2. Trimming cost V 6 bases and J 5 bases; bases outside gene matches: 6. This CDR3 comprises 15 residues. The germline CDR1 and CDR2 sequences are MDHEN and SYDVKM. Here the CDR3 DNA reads TGTGCCAGCAGCCGGACTAGCGGGGGGTACCACGAGCAGTACTTC. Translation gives CASSRTSGGYHEQYF.

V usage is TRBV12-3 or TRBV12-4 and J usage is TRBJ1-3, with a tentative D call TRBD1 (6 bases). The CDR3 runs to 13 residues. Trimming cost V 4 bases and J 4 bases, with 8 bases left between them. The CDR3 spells CASSSGAGNTIYF. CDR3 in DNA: TGTGCCAGCAGTTCAGGGGCCGGAAACACCATATATTTT.

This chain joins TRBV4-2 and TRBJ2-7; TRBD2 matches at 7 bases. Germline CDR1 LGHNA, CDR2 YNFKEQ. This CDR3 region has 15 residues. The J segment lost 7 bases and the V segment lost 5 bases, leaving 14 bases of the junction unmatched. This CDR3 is CASSSPGTTTGEQYF. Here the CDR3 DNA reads TGTGCCAGCAGCTCGCCCGGGACTACAACTGGTGAGCAGTACTTC.

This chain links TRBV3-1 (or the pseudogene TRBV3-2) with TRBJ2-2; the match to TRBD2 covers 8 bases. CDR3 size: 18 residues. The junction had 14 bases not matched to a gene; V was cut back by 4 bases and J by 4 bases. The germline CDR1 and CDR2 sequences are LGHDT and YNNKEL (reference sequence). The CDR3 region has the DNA TGTGCCAGCAGCCCGTACGGGGTCGGTAGCGGGACCACCGGGGAGCTGTTTTTT. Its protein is CASSPYGVGSGTTGELFF.

CDR3 bases: TGTGCCAGCAGCCCCGGACTAGTCGTCGCGAATGAGCAGTTCTTC. It codes for CASSPGLVVANEQFF. The chain couples TRBV7-3 to TRBJ2-1, with 7 bases that match TRBD2. Per the germline V gene, CDR1 is SGHTA and CDR2 is FQGTGA. The CDR3 is made up of 15 amino acids. V lost 5 bases to trimming and J lost 7 bases; unmatched junction nucleotides: 11.